Shown below are 5 T cell receptor beta chains from a single sample sequenced in a study of blood T cell repertoires in COVID-19. The method was immunoSEQ multiplex PCR; TCRdb's version includes in-frame clones alone and lacks a portion of them. The sample has under 50,000 clones; 88% are singletons. Sequenced input: peripheral blood. The receptor source for this set is a man aged 50 or older with active COVID-19.

V usage is TRBV25-1 and J usage is TRBJ2-3, with a tentative D call TRBD2 (6 bases). Germline CDR1 MGHDK, CDR2 SYGVNS. The CDR3 has 13 residues. The ends were cut back, 6 bases at V and 9 bases at J, with 16 bases in the middle. CDR3: CASSGGGDDTQYF. CDR3 nucleotides: TGTGCCAGCAGCGGAGGCGGGGATGACACGCAGTATTTT. Full variable domain (remainder filled in from reference TRBV25-1 and TRBJ2-3): EADIYQTPRYLVIGTGKKITLECSQTMGHDKMYWYQQDPGMELHLIHYSYGVNSTEKGDLSSESTVSRIRTEHFPLTLESARPSHTSQYLCASSGGGDDTQYFGPGTRLTVL.

The chain couples TRBV6-5 to TRBJ1-5, with 7 bases identical to TRBD1. This CDR3 is built from 14 residues. Trimming removed 5 bases from V and 9 bases from J; junction bases left unmatched: 10. Germline loops: CDR1 MNHEY, CDR2 SVGAGI. DNA for the CDR3: TGTGCCAGCAGTCCACAGGGGTCCTTGTGGCCCCAGCATTTT. The encoded protein is CASSPQGSLWPQHF.

In its sample, this clone was seen once. The chain combines TRBV7-8 with TRBJ2-7; 8 bases are a match to TRBD2. This CDR3 is 16 amino acids long. V was pared by 4 bases and J by 0 bases, with 8 bases of the junction left unmatched. The germline gives CDR1 SGHVS, CDR2 FQNEAQ. This chain's CDR3 is CASSSGRGQDSYEQYF. The CDR3 DNA follows: TGTGCCAGCAGCTCCGGGAGGGGCCAGGACTCCTACGAGCAGTACTTC.

The rearrangement uses TRBV4-3 and TRBJ1-1; the D is unclear. The V and J ends lost 0 bases and 1 base respectively, with 9 bases between them. Germline values: CDR1 LGHNA, CDR2 YSLEER. The length of the CDR3 is 15 residues. CDR3 nucleotides: TGCGCCAGCAGCCAAGAAACACATGAGAACACTGAAGCTTTCTTT. It yields the protein CASSQETHENTEAFF.

This chain uses TRBV7-9 with TRBJ1-5, with TRBD1 identical over 8 bases. Trimming took 3 bases from V and 2 from J; bases not matched to a gene: 0. In germline, CDR1 is SEHNR, CDR2 FQNEAQ (reference sequence). This CDR3 is 14 amino acids long. CDR3 sequence reads: CASSLTGGNQPQHF. Written as DNA, the CDR3 is TGTGCCAGCAGCTTGACAGGGGGCAATCAGCCCCAGCATTTT.